This T cell receptor (beta chain) derives from a study of T-cell reconstitution after alpha-beta-depleted transplantation in children. The ends were cut back, 0 bases at V and 5 bases at J, with 8 bases in the middle. Germline loops: CDR1 SGHRS, CDR2 YFSETQ. The CDR3 sequence is 13 residues long. This clonotype appeared a few times. TCRbeta library preparation incorporated unique molecular identifiers. TCRdb re-called the PCR reads with MiXCR, one entry per CDR3 protein. Of 350,000 to 450,000 distinct CDR3 sequences listed, about an eighth are singletons. The TCR originated in a human donor who donated a stem cell graft to a child with Fanconi anemia. The input for sequencing was PBMCs, taken from the stem cell graft. This chain connects TRBV5-1 to TRBJ1-2, with D uncertain. The DNA for the CDR3 is TGCGCCAGCAGCTTGGACGGAGCATATGGCTACACCTTC. The encoded protein is CASSLDGAYGYTF.